This T cell receptor (beta chain) comes out of a study of OX40 agonist ivuxolimab in advanced cancers. For the study at large: Hepatocellular carcinoma, melanoma, renal cell or head and neck cancer was diagnosed in the dose-escalation patients. Approximately 41% of patients had received prior checkpoint inhibitor therapy.

The CDR3 length is 19 residues. TCRdb's table, derived via immunoSEQ multiplex PCR, lists solely in-frame clones and lacks some. Found here are about 84,000 clones, 75% to 90% of them singletons; the top ten hold approximately 0.2%. The sequence came from an adult with an advanced solid tumor such as melanoma, head and neck, liver or kidney cancer. This chain links TRBV21-1 with TRBJ2-1; TRBD2 is the table's D call and was not checked against the DNA. TRBV21-1 has pseudogene status. The specimen comprised CD4+ or CD8+ T cells sorted from blood, sampled in a trial of the OX40 agonist ivuxolimab. CDR3 in DNA: TGTGCCAGCAGCAAAGATTCGCCTAGCGGGAGTTTAGGGTACAATGAGCAGTTCTTC. It specifies CASSKDSPSGSLGYNEQFF.